The 24 T cell receptor beta chains in this list originate from one sample, sequenced in a study of Tregs in tolerant kidney transplant recipients. Libraries were prepared by immunoSEQ multiplex PCR; TCRdb keeps only in-frame clonotypes and omits some of them. The table shows about 88,000 clones, with over 85% occurring only once. The material sequenced was CD8+ T cells from blood. Every receptor here comes from a human donor in good health.

This clone has a single count. This chain links TRBV9 with TRBJ1-2; no clear D. CDR3 length: 15 amino acids. Germline V gene lookup returns CDR1 SGDLS and CDR2 YYNGEE. The V and J ends lost 0 bases and 8 bases respectively, with 17 bases between them. The CDR3 is CASSVDLGSVLGYTF. CDR3 bases: TGTGCCAGCAGCGTAGACTTGGGGAGCGTATTGGGCTACACCTTC.

The V gene is TRBV6-1, the J gene TRBJ2-7; TRBD2 matches 10 bases. Germline-derived CDR1 and CDR2 are MNHNS and SASEGT. This CDR3 spans 14 amino acids. Unmatched junction bases numbered 2, after V lost 4 bases and J lost 2 bases. CDR3: CASSVAGGTYEQYF. The CDR3, as DNA: TGTGCCAGCAGTGTAGCGGGGGGTACCTACGAGCAGTACTTC.

V gene TRBV6-4 combines with J gene TRBJ2-3; D possibly uses TRBD1 or TRBD2 (5 bases each). This CDR3 is 15 amino acids long. Germline V gene lookup returns CDR1 MRHNA and CDR2 SNTAGT. The germline V and J ends were trimmed by 5 bases and 2 bases, with 14 bases remaining between them. The CDR3 region is CASSSGRSHTDTQYF. CDR3 in DNA: TGTGCCAGCAGTTCGGGACGGTCTCACACAGATACGCAGTATTTT.

The chain recombines TRBV10-2 with TRBJ2-6, with 12 bases aligning to TRBD2. Trimming at V came to 7 bases and at J to 0 bases, leaving 7 bases not matched to a gene. Germline V gene lookup returns CDR1 WSHSY and CDR2 SAAADI. CDR3 length equals 18 residues. CDR3 amino acids: CASTMTSGGSSGANVLTF. The CDR3 nucleotides are TGCGCCAGCACTATGACTAGCGGGGGCTCCTCTGGGGCCAACGTCCTGACTTTC.

The V gene is TRBV4-1, the J gene TRBJ2-7, with D perhaps matching TRBD2 (5 bases). Per germline, CDR1 MGHRA and CDR2 YSYEKL. V was clipped by 0 bases and J by 2 bases, with 14 bases between them. The CDR3 loop spans 16 amino acids. The CDR3 is CASSQEPRDLPYEQYF. The CDR3 region has the DNA TGCGCCAGCAGCCAAGAGCCCCGGGATCTACCCTACGAGCAGTACTTC.

This rearrangement joins TRBV7-9 to TRBJ2-7, with 8 bases matching TRBD1. The CDR3 has 15 amino acids. The germline V gene encodes CDR1 SEHNR and CDR2 FQNEAQ (reference sequence). V was clipped by 5 bases and J by 5 bases; unmatched bases: 11. The chain's CDR3 is CASSTRDRFPNEQYF. In nucleotides, the CDR3 is TGTGCCAGCAGCACCCGGGACAGGTTCCCTAACGAGCAGTACTTC.

Worth noting for this clone: Distinct nucleotide sequences in the sample also encode this CDR3. The chain carries TRBV27 and TRBJ1-5; 8 nucleotides align to TRBD1. Germline CDR1 reads MNHEY; CDR2 reads SMNVEV (reference sequence). There are 14 residues in the CDR3. J was trimmed by 4 bases and V by 5 bases; bases with no gene match: 4. CDR3 nucleotide sequence: TGTGCCAGCAGTCTAAGACAGGGGAATCAGCCCCAGCATTTT. Its protein product is CASSLRQGNQPQHF.

J is TRBJ2-1 and V is TRBV19; D unclear. V was cut by 1 base and J by 2 bases, with 6 bases left in between. Germline CDR1 is LNHDA and CDR2 is SQIVND (reference sequence). The CDR3 sequence is 14 residues long. Here the CDR3 reads CASSIVGTYNEQFF. Here the CDR3 DNA reads TGTGCCAGTAGTATAGTTGGGACCTACAATGAGCAGTTCTTC.

V usage is TRBV11-1 and J usage is TRBJ2-6; tentatively, D is TRBD2 (6 bases). This CDR3 spans 16 amino acids. Germline assignment: CDR1 SGHAT and CDR2 FQDESV (reference sequence). The V and J ends lost 5 bases and 0 bases respectively, with 11 bases between them. CDR3 loop: CASSPRGSSGANVLTF. DNA for the CDR3: TGTGCCAGCAGCCCGCGGGGAAGCTCTGGGGCCAACGTCCTGACTTTC.

This chain links TRBV6-5 with TRBJ1-2; the D gene is possibly TRBD1 (5 bases). This CDR3 comprises 13 residues. V gave up 7 bases and J gave up 4 bases, with 13 bases separating them. Germline CDR1 and CDR2: MNHEY and SVGAGI. The CDR3: CASTEGLLYGYTF. In DNA form, the CDR3 reads TGTGCCAGCACCGAGGGGCTTCTCTATGGCTACACCTTC.

The V and J genes are TRBV28 and TRBJ2-3, with D tentatively TRBD1 (6 bases). Germline V gene data show CDR1 as MDHEN and CDR2 as SYDVKM. Trimming cost V 5 bases and J 0 bases, with 15 bases left between them. The CDR3 runs to 16 residues. CDR3 region: CASSTGQIPSTDTQYF. The CDR3 DNA follows: TGTGCCAGCAGTACTGGACAGATTCCTAGCACAGATACGCAGTATTTT.

CDR3 region: CASSFHPSYEQYF. The CDR3 region has the DNA TGTGCCAGCAGTTTCCACCCTAGCTACGAGCAGTACTTC. The chain links TRBV27 to TRBJ2-7; D unresolved. Germline CDR1 is MNHEY and CDR2 is SMNVEV (reference sequence). The CDR3 covers 13 residues. The V end lost 3 bases, the J end lost 3 bases, and 9 bases lay between the germline ends.

This clone was observed a handful of times. CDR3 residues: CSVEEDSHGYTF. The CDR3 DNA follows: TGCAGCGTTGAGGAGGACAGTCATGGCTACACCTTC. The chain is built from TRBV29-1 and TRBJ1-2; D may be TRBD1 (6 bases). The CDR3 loop spans 12 amino acids. The germline gives CDR1 SQVTM, CDR2 ANQGSEA. V lost 3 bases to trimming and J lost 6 bases, with 11 bases between them.

This chain joins TRBV7-7 and TRBJ2-3; D may be TRBD1 (5 bases). CDR3 length: 15 residues. V dropped 3 bases and J dropped 2 bases, with 12 bases sitting between them. Germline values: CDR1 SSHAT, CDR2 FNYEAQ (reference sequence). The CDR3: CASSFGRAATDTQYF. The CDR3 region has the DNA TGTGCCAGCAGCTTCGGCAGGGCGGCCACAGATACGCAGTATTTT.

The chain uses TRBV27 and TRBJ2-7; 7 bases align to TRBD1. This CDR3 has 16 residues. J lost 0 bases, V lost 5 bases, and 10 bases had no gene match. The germline V gene encodes CDR1 MNHEY and CDR2 SMNVEV (reference sequence). CDR3 amino acids: CASSPSTGPVSYEQYF. DNA for the CDR3: TGTGCCAGCAGTCCGTCGACAGGGCCCGTCTCCTACGAGCAGTACTTC.

In this sample, this clone turned up once. The chain employs TRBV29-1 and TRBJ2-3, with D tentatively TRBD1 (5 bases). V shed 0 bases and J shed 6 bases, with 13 bases lying between them. The germline CDR1 and CDR2 sequences are SQVTM and ANQGSEA. There are 14 residues in the CDR3. The CDR3 coding sequence is TGCAGCGTTGAAGATCCCGAGGCAGGGGATACGCAGTATTTT. Protein: CSVEDPEAGDTQYF.

The CDR3, as DNA: TGCGCCAGCAACCACGAGGACAGGGAAGGAGAGACCCAGTACTTC. It is translated as CASNHEDREGETQYF. The genes are TRBV4-1 and TRBJ2-5; TRBD1 matches at 8 bases. This CDR3 spans 15 amino acids. Germline V CDR1 and CDR2: MGHRA, YSYEKL. V was pared by 7 bases and J by 4 bases, with 11 bases of the junction left unmatched.

The V call is TRBV7-9, the J call TRBJ2-5, with 8 bases lining up with TRBD2. The CDR3 consists of 16 residues. The J segment lost 4 bases and the V segment lost 5 bases, leaving 12 bases of the junction unmatched. Germline V lookup: CDR1 SEHNR, CDR2 FQNEAQ (reference sequence). CDR3 DNA sequence: TGTGCCAGCAGCCGATCGATTGCAAGCGGGGGAGAGACCCAGTACTTC. Translating it yields CASSRSIASGGETQYF. Together with reference TRBV7-9 and TRBJ2-5, the CDR3 gives the full variable domain: DTGVSQNPRHKITKRGQNVTFRCDPISEHNRLYWYRQTLGQGPEFLTYFQNEAQLEKSRLLSDRFSAERPKGSFSTLEIQRTEQGDSAMYLCASSRSIASGGETQYFGPGTRLLVL.

The rearrangement joins TRBV5-4 to TRBJ2-7; 7 bases match TRBD2. Germline values: CDR1 SGHNT, CDR2 YYREEE (reference sequence). This CDR3 spans 14 amino acids. The ends lost 4 bases at V and 4 bases at J; junction bases unmatched: 8. For the CDR3, the DNA is TGTGCCAGCAGCCGGGGACTATCCCAATACGAGCAGTACTTC. Translated: CASSRGLSQYEQYF.

The V call is TRBV18, the J call TRBJ2-7; D unresolved. The CDR3 covers 14 residues. V lost 2 bases to trimming and J lost 4 bases, with 12 bases between them. CDR1 KGHSH and CDR2 LQKENI come from the germline V gene. The CDR3 loop is CASSPSTRGYEQYF. DNA for the CDR3: TGTGCCAGCTCACCATCGACTCGCGGATACGAGCAGTACTTC. Together with reference TRBV18 and TRBJ2-7, the CDR3 gives the full variable domain: NAGVMQNPRHLVRRRGQEARLRCSPMKGHSHVYWYRQLPEEGLKFMVYLQKENIIDESGMPKERFSAEFPKEGPSILRIQQVVRGDSAAYFCASSPSTRGYEQYFGPGTRLTVT.

This chain links TRBV2 with TRBJ1-2; D call uncertain. The CDR3 contains 10 residues. Germline CDR1 reads SNHLY; CDR2 reads FYNNEI. V lost 4 bases and J 12 bases, leaving 9 bases between the germline ends. The CDR3 spells CASSGRIHTF. The CDR3 nucleotides read TGTGCCAGCAGTGGCAGGATCCACACCTTC.

The V call is TRBV5-5, the J call TRBJ2-7; D might be TRBD2 (6 bases). The CDR3 runs 15 residues. CDR1 SGHKS and CDR2 YYEKEE come from the germline V gene (reference sequence). Trimming shortened V by 4 bases and J by 3 bases, and 17 bases separated the two germline ends. As DNA, the CDR3 is TGTGCCAGCAGCCTAGGGGAGGTGGGCATCTACGAGCAGTACTTC. This codes for CASSLGEVGIYEQYF.

The chain has TRBV19 and TRBJ2-7, with D maybe TRBD2 (6 bases). This CDR3 contains 14 residues. Germline V gene lookup returns CDR1 LNHDA and CDR2 SQIVND (reference sequence). V gave up 4 bases and J gave up 1 base, with 11 bases separating them. CDR3 region: CASSRGLISYEQYF. DNA for the CDR3: TGTGCCAGTAGTAGGGGACTCATTTCCTACGAGCAGTACTTC.

The chain recombines TRBV10-1 with TRBJ2-2; D perhaps matches TRBD2 (5 bases). With 3 bases removed from V and 2 bases from J, the gap between germline ends came to 16 bases. CDR1 WNHNN and CDR2 SYGVQD come from the germline V gene (reference sequence). The CDR3 length is 17 residues. CDR3: CASSDVGSELNTGELFF. For the CDR3, the DNA is TGCGCCAGCAGTGATGTAGGGAGCGAACTTAACACCGGGGAGCTGTTTTTT.